Listed below are T cell receptor beta chains from one sample, sequenced in a study of Graves' ophthalmopathy and Graves' hyperthyroidism. One entry per CDR3 protein, called by TCRdb with MiXCR from the multiplex PCR reads. Here the sample spans about 500,000 distinct CDR3 sequences, about 40% being singletons. Specimen: peripheral blood or thyroid tissue (not recorded which). The source is an adult man with Graves' hyperthyroidism. Both conserved end residues are part of each CDR3. Fields, in order: J gene, V gene, clone size, D gene, CDR3 protein, CDR3 DNA. A D gene is named only where the DNA matches it firmly. For some rows the clone size is stated as once, few or many, or as a class when expanded; others skip it.

j_call: TRBJ1-4
v_call: TRBV6-5
clone_size: -
d_call: -
cdr3_aa: CASRRGAPEKLFF
cdr3_nt: TGTGCCAGCAGAAGAGGGGCCCCAGAAAAACTGTTTTTT

j_call: TRBJ1-2
v_call: TRBV2
clone_size: -
d_call: -
cdr3_aa: CASSGFGGYGYTF
cdr3_nt: TGTGCCAGCAGTGGGTTCGGCGGCTATGGCTACACCTTC

j_call: TRBJ2-5
v_call: TRBV29-1
clone_size: -
d_call: -
cdr3_aa: CSVEFPQQPQETQYF
cdr3_nt: TGCAGCGTTGAATTCCCCCAACAGCCACAAGAGACCCAGTACTTC

j_call: TRBJ1-5
v_call: TRBV6-6
clone_size: many
d_call: TRBD1
cdr3_aa: CASRTTGMGNQPQHF
cdr3_nt: TGTGCCAGCAGAACGACAGGGATGGGCAATCAGCCCCAGCATTTT

j_call: TRBJ2-2
v_call: TRBV19
clone_size: few
d_call: -
cdr3_aa: CASTKWGTGELFF
cdr3_nt: TGTGCCAGTACTAAATGGGGGACCGGGGAGCTGTTTTTT

j_call: TRBJ2-5
v_call: TRBV6-6
clone_size: -
d_call: -
cdr3_aa: CASSRRTEQQETQYF
cdr3_nt: TGTGCCAGCAGTCGACGGACGGAACAACAAGAGACCCAGTACTTC

j_call: TRBJ2-7
v_call: TRBV5-1
clone_size: -
d_call: -
cdr3_aa: CASSLVSAYEQYF
cdr3_nt: TGCGCCAGCAGCTTGGTTAGCGCGTACGAGCAGTACTTC

j_call: TRBJ1-1
v_call: TRBV20-1
clone_size: many
d_call: -
cdr3_aa: CSARVSVSPEAFF
cdr3_nt: TGCAGTGCTAGAGTGTCAGTATCCCCTGAAGCTTTCTTT

j_call: TRBJ2-4
v_call: TRBV19
clone_size: -
d_call: TRBD1
cdr3_aa: CASSMGQGDKNIQYF
cdr3_nt: TGTGCCAGTAGTATGGGACAGGGCGACAAAAACATTCAGTACTTC

j_call: TRBJ1-2
v_call: TRBV6-5
clone_size: many
d_call: -
cdr3_aa: CASSLAGANYGYTF
cdr3_nt: TGTGCCAGCAGTCTCGCAGGGGCAAACTATGGCTACACCTTC

j_call: TRBJ2-2
v_call: TRBV20-1
clone_size: -
d_call: -
cdr3_aa: CSASGGQYTGELFF
cdr3_nt: TGCAGTGCTAGTGGGGGGCAGTACACCGGGGAGCTGTTTTTT

j_call: TRBJ2-5
v_call: TRBV12-3/TRBV12-4
clone_size: many
d_call: TRBD1
cdr3_aa: CASSAQTGTQETQYF
cdr3_nt: TGTGCCAGCAGTGCACAGACAGGGACCCAAGAGACCCAGTACTTC

j_call: TRBJ2-5
v_call: TRBV7-2
clone_size: many
d_call: -
cdr3_aa: CASSLGRGETQYF
cdr3_nt: TGTGCCAGCAGCTTAGGCAGGGGAGAGACCCAGTACTTC

j_call: TRBJ2-2
v_call: TRBV29-1
clone_size: many
d_call: TRBD2
cdr3_aa: CSVSQGLAGVTGELFF
cdr3_nt: TGCAGCGTTTCCCAGGGTCTAGCGGGAGTTACCGGGGAGCTGTTTTTT

j_call: TRBJ1-4
v_call: TRBV20-1
clone_size: many
d_call: TRBD1
cdr3_aa: CSATQGANEKLFF
cdr3_nt: TGCAGTGCGACACAGGGGGCTAATGAAAAACTGTTTTTT

j_call: TRBJ2-1
v_call: TRBV24-1
clone_size: -
d_call: TRBD2
cdr3_aa: CATSDFGIAGDNEQFF
cdr3_nt: TGTGCCACCAGTGATTTTGGAATAGCGGGAGACAATGAGCAGTTCTTC

j_call: TRBJ1-1
v_call: TRBV6-5
clone_size: many
d_call: -
cdr3_aa: CASSYSAPAREAFF
cdr3_nt: TGTGCCAGCAGTTACTCAGCCCCGGCTCGTGAAGCTTTCTTT

j_call: TRBJ1-1
v_call: TRBV25-1
clone_size: -
d_call: -
cdr3_aa: CASSPMVRRGKDEAFF
cdr3_nt: TGTGCCAGCAGTCCCATGGTTCGGCGGGGGAAGGATGAAGCTTTCTTT

j_call: TRBJ2-5
v_call: TRBV29-1
clone_size: many
d_call: -
cdr3_aa: CSVKPQETQYF
cdr3_nt: TGCAGCGTCAAACCCCAAGAGACCCAGTACTTC

j_call: TRBJ2-7
v_call: TRBV15
clone_size: many
d_call: -
cdr3_aa: CATSRGTSYEQYF
cdr3_nt: TGTGCCACCAGCAGAGGTACTAGCTACGAGCAGTACTTC

j_call: TRBJ2-7
v_call: TRBV4-1
clone_size: -
d_call: TRBD1
cdr3_aa: CASSHSGQGEYEQYF
cdr3_nt: TGCGCCAGCAGCCATTCGGGACAGGGGGAATACGAGCAGTACTTC

j_call: TRBJ1-1
v_call: TRBV7-9
clone_size: few
d_call: TRBD1
cdr3_aa: CAWSVRDRGNTEAFF
cdr3_nt: TGTGCCTGGAGTGTACGGGACAGGGGAAACACTGAAGCTTTCTTT

j_call: TRBJ2-2
v_call: TRBV2
clone_size: few
d_call: TRBD2
cdr3_aa: CASSLLAGGGNTGELFF
cdr3_nt: TGTGCCAGCAGTCTGCTAGCGGGAGGGGGAAACACCGGGGAGCTGTTTTTT

j_call: TRBJ1-2
v_call: TRBV7-2
clone_size: many
d_call: TRBD1
cdr3_aa: CASSFTTGSGYGYTF
cdr3_nt: TGTGCCAGCAGCTTCACGACAGGGTCGGGCTATGGCTACACCTTC

j_call: TRBJ1-5
v_call: TRBV6-1
clone_size: many
d_call: TRBD1
cdr3_aa: CASSDGDRNQPQHF
cdr3_nt: TGTGCCAGCAGTGACGGGGACAGAAATCAGCCCCAGCATTTT